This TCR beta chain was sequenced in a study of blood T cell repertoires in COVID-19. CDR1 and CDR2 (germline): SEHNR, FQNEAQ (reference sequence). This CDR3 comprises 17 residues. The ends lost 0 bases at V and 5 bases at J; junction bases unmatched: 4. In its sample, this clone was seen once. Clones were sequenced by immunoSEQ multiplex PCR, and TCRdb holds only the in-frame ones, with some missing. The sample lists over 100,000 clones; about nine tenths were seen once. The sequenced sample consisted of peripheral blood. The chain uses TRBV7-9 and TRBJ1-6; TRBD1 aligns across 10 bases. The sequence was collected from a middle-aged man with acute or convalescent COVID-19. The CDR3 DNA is TGTGCCAGCAGCTTAGCGACAGGGGGCCGACATAATTCACCCCTCCACTTT. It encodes CASSLATGGRHNSPLHF.